This T cell receptor (beta chain) was retrieved from a study of CD8 T cells in ankylosing spondylitis. Quantitative 5'-RACE with molecular barcodes was used to make the TCR beta libraries. TCRdb processed the 5' RACE reads anew with MiXCR; each CDR3 protein has one entry. This table has fewer than 500,000 distinct CDR3 sequences, 25% to 30% appearing once. The CDR3 runs 16 residues. V shed 3 bases and J 5 bases; nucleotides not matched to a gene: 7. Germline V gives CDR1 LGHNA, CDR2 YNFKEQ. Ten or more counts support this clonotype. Its specificity is not known. General study points: A motif of eight highly homologous TCR beta variants was seen as apparently characteristic of ankylosing spondylitis blood. Earlier work had already found some motif variants in reactive arthritis synovial fluid and blood.

What was sequenced was blood, either unsorted or a sorted T cell fraction (not recorded which). The TCR was taken from a male donor with ankylosing spondylitis. The chain combines TRBV4-2 with TRBJ2-1; the match to TRBD2 covers 10 bases. The CDR3 spells CASSHSGGLADNEQFF. The CDR3 nucleotides are TGTGCCAGCAGCCATTCGGGTGGACTAGCGGACAATGAGCAGTTCTTC.